Sequencing of this T cell receptor (beta chain) was carried out in a study of early T cells in non-severe SARS-CoV-2 infection (dated by TCRdb to about 2021). Describing the broader study: Because TCR sequencing was done on bulk RNA from unsorted whole blood, the alpha and beta chains could not be paired.

The junction carries 10 bases between V and J, which are trimmed by 5 bases and 5 bases respectively. The germline V gene (reference sequence) supplies CDR1 DFQATT and CDR2 SNEGSKA. The CDR3 measures 12 amino acids from cysteine to phenylalanine. The DNA shown is the 36-base CDR3, in frame from base 1. To prepare the library, 5' RACE was applied. The instrument was a NextSeq 500. To correct for sequencing error and PCR bias, the TCR library protocol tagged individual cDNA molecules with unique molecular identifiers. TCR alpha and beta chains were both sequenced, and the abundances of alpha and beta sequences in each sample were closely correlated with each other. The original methods were these. Decombinator V4 was used to perform V gene, J gene and CDR3 annotation of TCR sequences. TCRs were defined as expanded if a significant change between any two time points was detected under a Poisson model with p below 0.0001. TCR abundances were normalised to the total number of TCRs sequenced per sample and expressed as counts per million. TRAV1-2 paired with TRAJ12, TRAJ20 or TRAJ33 defined MAIT TCRs, while TRAV10 paired with TRAJ18 defined iNKT TCRs. VDJdb, accessed on 1 November 2021, was searched for TCRs annotated for CMV, EBV and SARS-CoV-2, and TCRs annotated for more than one antigen were excluded. TCRdb passed the public sequencing reads through fastp at Q25 and MiXCR, retaining productive beta sequences. CDR3 protein sequences are deduplicated, and each keeps its most common genes and DNA. TCRdb assigned the V and J calls; the authors' analysis was not used. This sample has tens of thousands of distinct CDR3 sequences in its table, and approximately 7.7% of those were observed once. The leading ten clones occupy about 3.2% of the sample.

As regards this clonotype: Its specific antigen is unknown. Base quality data are lacking; no much larger clone is found one base away.

Study-level results and caveats: VDJdb matching was skewed toward anti-spike CD8 responses and likely underestimated virus-specific expansions by missing private and CD4 specificities.

This was a case-control study nested in a cohort of healthcare workers in London, UK, who had nasopharyngeal swab PCR tests and blood samples taken every week. Between 23 and 31 March 2020, the week of the UK lockdown, healthcare workers were enrolled and then followed up weekly for as long as 16 weeks. The source is an adult who was a healthcare worker with PCR-confirmed SARS-CoV-2 infection or an uninfected control (not recorded which). The sequenced material came from whole blood. The chain was built from TRBV20-1 and TRBJ1-5; there is no confident call for the D gene. At the DNA level, the sequence is TGCAGTGCTGCCACAGCGGATCAGCCCCAGCATTTT. Translated, it gives CSAATADQPQHF.